This TCR beta chain stems from a study of blood T cell repertoires in COVID-19. Overall study: The samples span acute and convalescent COVID-19 from the United States, Italy and Spain. The analysed material was cDNA or gDNA that came from T cells, B-cell-depleted T cells, or PBMCs.

V trimming: 6 bases; J trimming: 10 bases; junction bases outside the gene matches: 12. This CDR3 is 14 amino acids long. CDR1 MNHEY and CDR2 SMNVEV come from the germline V gene (reference sequence). In the source study's methods: Scientists estimated how many nucleated cells there were by amplifying reference gene primers. Libraries were prepared by immunoSEQ multiplex PCR; TCRdb keeps only in-frame clonotypes and omits some of them. V, J and clone size derive from that table, while D and trimming were established from the DNA sequence. The sample includes 75,000 to 95,000 clones, more than 75% seen only once; the top ten take around 20%.

The TCR was taken from a human donor in a cohort sampled during active COVID-19. The chain uses TRBV27 and TRBJ1-1; 9 bases are shared with TRBD1. The sequencing sample was made of peripheral blood. For the CDR3, the DNA is TGTGCCAGCAGCCTACAGGGGGCCTCGGAGAGAGCTTTCTTT. It encodes CASSLQGASERAFF.